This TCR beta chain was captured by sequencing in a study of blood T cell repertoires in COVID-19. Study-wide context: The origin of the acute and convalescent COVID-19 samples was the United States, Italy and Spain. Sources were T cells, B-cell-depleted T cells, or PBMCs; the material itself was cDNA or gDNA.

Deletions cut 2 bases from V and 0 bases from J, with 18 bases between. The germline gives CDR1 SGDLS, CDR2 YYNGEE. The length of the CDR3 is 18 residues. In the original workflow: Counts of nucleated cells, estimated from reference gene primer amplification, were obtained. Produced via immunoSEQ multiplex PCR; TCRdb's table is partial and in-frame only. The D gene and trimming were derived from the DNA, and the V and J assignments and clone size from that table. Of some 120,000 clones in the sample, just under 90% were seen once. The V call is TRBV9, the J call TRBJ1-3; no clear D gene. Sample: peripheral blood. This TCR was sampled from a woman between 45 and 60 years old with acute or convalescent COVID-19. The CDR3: CASSVREQQIYSGNTIYF. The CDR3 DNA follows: TGTGCCAGCAGCGTTAGAGAACAACAGATCTACTCTGGAAACACCATATATTTT.